Following are 32 T cell receptor beta chains from one sample sequenced in a study of T-cell reconstitution after alpha-beta-depleted transplantation in children. As it was prepared, the TCRbeta library received unique molecular identifiers. MiXCR, applied by TCRdb to the PCR reads, yields one record per CDR3 protein. Of some 200,000 distinct CDR3 sequences listed, approximately 14% are singletons. Sample: PBMCs from the stem cell graft donor, taken from the stem cell graft. These receptors came from a human donor who donated a stem cell graft to a child with acute lymphoblastic leukemia.

This clonotype was found a few times. The V gene is TRBV4-2, the J gene TRBJ2-7; TRBD1 or TRBD2 may be the D gene (5 bases each). The V end lost 3 bases, the J end lost 5 bases, and 14 bases lay between the germline ends. The CDR3 spans 14 residues. CDR1 is LGHNA and CDR2 is YNFKEQ in the germline V gene. CDR3 sequence reads: CASSQGPIPDEQYF. CDR3 sequence (DNA): TGTGCCAGCAGCCAGGGACCTATACCGGACGAGCAGTACTTC.

The rearrangement links TRBV29-1 to TRBJ2-5; 9 bases agree with TRBD1. Germline values: CDR1 SQVTM, CDR2 ANQGSEA. This CDR3 has 15 amino acids. Germline trimming cut 3 bases from V and 4 bases from J; bases unmatched to any gene: 9. Written as DNA, the CDR3 is TGCAGCGTTGATTTCGGGACAGGGTATCCAGAGACCCAGTACTTC. It codes for CSVDFGTGYPETQYF. The full variable domain, completed using reference TRBV29-1 and TRBJ2-5, is SAVISQKPSRDICQRGTSLTIQCQVDSQVTMMFWYRQQPGQSLTLIATANQGSEATYESGFVIDKFPISRPNLTFSTLTVSNMSPEDSSIYLCSVDFGTGYPETQYFGPGTRLLVL.

This clonotype was seen repeatedly, ten times or more. The chain recombines TRBV7-9 with TRBJ2-2; 7 bases are shared with TRBD1. With V trimmed by 4 bases and J by 5 bases, 10 bases remained unmatched. The germline gives CDR1 SEHNR, CDR2 FQNEAQ (reference sequence). The CDR3 covers 16 residues. The CDR3 DNA reads as TGTGCCAGCAGCTCACACTGGGACAGTGAGACCGGGGAGCTGTTTTTT. Its protein product is CASSSHWDSETGELFF.

This clonotype was seen ten or more times. The gene calls are TRBV20-1 and TRBJ1-2; D uncertain. V was clipped by 2 bases and J by 4 bases, with 5 bases between them. CDR3 length: 11 residues. CDR1 is DFQATT, CDR2 SNEGSKA, per germline (reference sequence). Here the CDR3 reads CSARLSYGYTF. In DNA, the CDR3 is TGCAGTGCTAGACTGTCCTATGGCTACACCTTC.

This clonotype was seen many times. V usage is TRBV3-1 and J usage is TRBJ2-4, with D hard to call. The ends were cut back, 4 bases at V and 3 bases at J, with 10 bases in the middle. The CDR3 loop spans 14 amino acids. Germline assignment: CDR1 LGHDT and CDR2 YNNKEL (reference sequence). The CDR3 region is CASSPRILKNIQYF. For the CDR3, the DNA is TGTGCCAGCAGCCCCCGTATACTCAAAAACATTCAGTACTTC. Together with reference TRBV3-1 and TRBJ2-4, the CDR3 gives the full variable domain: DTAVSQTPKYLVTQMGNDKSIKCEQNLGHDTMYWYKQDSKKFLKIMFSYNNKELIINETVPNRFSPKSPDKAHLNLHINSLELGDSAVYFCASSPRILKNIQYFGAGTRLSVL.

This clonotype was detected only a few times. V is TRBV29-1 and J is TRBJ1-5; D may be TRBD1 (6 bases). CDR3 length equals 13 residues. Germline-derived CDR1 and CDR2 are SQVTM and ANQGSEA. The V end was cut by 6 bases, the J end by 3 bases, with 12 bases between. The CDR3 here is CSVKRGDNQPQHF. The DNA of the CDR3 is TGCAGCGTGAAAAGGGGGGACAATCAGCCCCAGCATTTT.

There are a few counts of this clonotype. The chain has TRBV5-5 and TRBJ1-2; no firm D call. This CDR3 is built from 14 residues. CDR1 is SGHKS and CDR2 is YYEKEE in the germline V gene (reference sequence). The V and J ends lost 1 base and 4 bases respectively, with 11 bases between them. This CDR3 is CASSLNSLTYGYTF. Written as DNA, the CDR3 is TGTGCCAGCAGCTTGAATTCCCTTACCTATGGCTACACCTTC. The full variable domain, its missing parts supplied by reference TRBV5-5 and TRBJ1-2, is DAGVTQSPTHLIKTRGQQVTLRCSPISGHKSVSWYQQVLGQGPQFIFQYYEKEERGRGNFPDRFSARQFPNYSSELNVNALLLGDSALYLCASSLNSLTYGYTFGSGTRLTVV.

This clonotype came up a few times. The rearrangement joins TRBV12-3 or TRBV12-4 to TRBJ2-6; D might be TRBD2 (5 bases). This CDR3 contains 20 residues. V was trimmed by 4 bases and J by 0 bases, leaving 22 bases between them. CDR3 sequence reads: CASSSAPGGTIFSGANVLTF. The CDR3 DNA is TGTGCCAGCAGTTCGGCCCCCGGAGGAACGATATTCTCTGGGGCCAACGTCCTGACTTTC.

This clonotype was counted many times. The chain employs TRBV7-9 and TRBJ1-4; D gene uncertain. The germline V gene has CDR1 SEHNR and CDR2 FQNEAQ (reference sequence). Trimming stripped 2 bases from V and 7 bases from J, with 2 bases between. This CDR3 is 11 amino acids long. The CDR3, as DNA: TGTGCCAGCAGCTTACTTGAAAAACTGTTTTTT. Its protein is CASSLLEKLFF.

About this clonotype itself: Just one base apart from a much larger clone, this may be a read error. This chain connects TRBV5-1 to TRBJ2-3; 12 bases are shared with TRBD1. Germline V lookup: CDR1 SGHRS, CDR2 YFSETQ. This CDR3 comprises 15 residues. The CDR3 reads CASSPGQGAGDTQFF. DNA for the CDR3: TGCGCCAGCAGCCCGGGACAGGGGGCGGGAGATACGCAGTTTTTT.

This clonotype was observed at least ten times. This rearrangement joins TRBV29-1 to TRBJ2-5; 8 bases are a match to TRBD2. CDR1 is SQVTM, CDR2 ANQGSEA, per germline. The trim removed 3 bases at V and 5 bases at J, leaving 2 bases unmatched. CDR3 length: 12 residues. This chain's CDR3 is CSVESGGETQYF. DNA of the CDR3: TGCAGCGTTGAGTCGGGAGGGGAGACCCAGTACTTC.

In this sample, this clonotype turned up many times. This chain links TRBV4-1 with TRBJ2-1; 11 bases match TRBD2. This CDR3 comprises 16 residues. Looked up from germline, CDR1 is MGHRA and CDR2 is YSYEKL. After removal of 3 bases from V and 4 bases from J, the junction contained 5 bases not matched to a gene. CDR3 sequence: CASSQGTSGLYNEQFF. The CDR3, as DNA: TGCGCCAGCAGCCAGGGGACTAGCGGTCTTTACAATGAGCAGTTCTTC.

This clonotype showed up just a few times. V gene TRBV20-1 combines with J gene TRBJ1-1; D gene unclear. V lost 4 bases, J lost 10 bases, and 25 bases lay in between. The CDR3 has 15 amino acids. CDR1 is DFQATT and CDR2 is SNEGSKA in the germline V gene (reference sequence). This CDR3 is CSATLRLQDSSRAFF. CDR3 DNA sequence: TGCAGTGCTACCCTTCGGTTGCAGGATTCTTCTCGAGCTTTCTTT.

Ten or more counts support this clonotype. The chain joins TRBV5-1 to TRBJ2-1; D gene unclear. Germline lookup yields CDR1 SGHRS and CDR2 YFSETQ. CDR3 length: 15 amino acids. V lost 0 bases and J lost 4, with 11 bases in between. The CDR3 spells CASSLGESRYNEQFF. The CDR3, as DNA: TGCGCCAGCAGCTTGGGAGAGTCCCGATACAATGAGCAGTTCTTC.

In its sample, this clonotype was seen many times. This chain joins TRBV12-3 or TRBV12-4 and TRBJ2-3, with 9 bases that match TRBD2. Trimming cost V 6 bases and J 11 bases; bases outside gene matches: 15. This CDR3 has 15 residues. CDR3 region: CASSRTGTSLMGQYF. The CDR3 DNA sequence: TGTGCCAGCAGCCGGACCGGGACTAGCCTTATGGGGCAGTATTTT.

This sequence joins TRBV20-1 and TRBJ2-3; no firm D call. From germline, CDR1 is DFQATT and CDR2 SNEGSKA (reference sequence). This CDR3 contains 12 residues. The V end was cut by 3 bases, the J end by 5 bases, with 9 bases between. This CDR3 reads CSARLSRDTQYF. The CDR3 nucleotides are TGCAGTGCTAGGCTCTCCCGAGATACGCAGTATTTT.

As for this clonotype: A much bigger clone sits one base away, suggesting this may be a read error. This chain uses TRBV5-1 with TRBJ2-4; perhaps D is TRBD1 or TRBD2 (5 bases each). This CDR3 contains 14 residues. Germline CDR1 and CDR2: SGHRS and YFSETQ. The CDR3 sequence: CASSGAGAKNSQYF. The CDR3 coding sequence is TGCGCCAGCAGCGGAGCCGGGGCCAAAAACAGTCAGTACTTC.

In this sample, this clonotype turned up many times. The chain combines TRBV5-1 with TRBJ2-7; 8 bases agree with TRBD1. V was clipped by 4 bases and J by 6 bases; unmatched bases: 12. CDR3 length: 15 amino acids. Germline CDR1 reads SGHRS; CDR2 reads YFSETQ. In nucleotides, the CDR3 is TGCGCCAGCAGCCTCGGGACAGGATTTGGACGCGAGCAGTACTTC. It encodes CASSLGTGFGREQYF.

The table lists this clonotype with many counts. The chain links TRBV6-5 to TRBJ1-1; maybe TRBD1 (6 bases). Germline-derived CDR1 and CDR2 are MNHEY and SVGAGI. Deletions cut 5 bases from V and 7 bases from J, with 14 bases between. The CDR3 covers 13 residues. The CDR3 reads CASSRGGANEAFF. The CDR3 DNA sequence: TGTGCCAGCAGTAGGGGGGGGGCCAATGAAGCTTTCTTT.

This clonotype was recorded many times. The V call is TRBV20-1, the J call TRBJ2-3, with D hard to call. The CDR3 is 16 residues long. Trimming stripped 1 base from V and 2 bases from J, with 16 bases between. Germline V gene sequence: CDR1 DFQATT, CDR2 SNEGSKA (reference sequence). The CDR3, as DNA: TGCAGTGCTAGAGGACTGGTGCGAGCAAACACAGATACGCAGTATTTT. Encoded protein: CSARGLVRANTDTQYF.

In this sample, this clonotype turned up once. The chain carries TRBV6-1 and TRBJ1-1; 7 positions match TRBD1. Germline assignment: CDR1 MNHNS and CDR2 SASEGT. The V segment lost 7 bases and the J segment 4 bases; nucleotides outside the gene matches: 15. The CDR3 has 16 residues. The CDR3 bases are TGTGCCAGCAAGGACCGGACAGGTGCTTCGGGCACTGAAGCTTTCTTT. This translates into CASKDRTGASGTEAFF.

This clonotype was seen many times. This sequence joins TRBV11-2 and TRBJ2-1; D may be TRBD2 (5 bases). In germline, CDR1 is SGHAT, CDR2 FQNNGV. V lost 2 bases and J lost 9, with 14 bases in between. The CDR3 is 14 amino acids. The CDR3 reads CASSLTSGSVEQFF. The CDR3 DNA sequence: TGTGCCAGCAGCTTAACTTCGGGGTCGGTTGAGCAGTTCTTC.

This clonotype was counted ten times or more. The chain combines TRBV29-1 with TRBJ2-5; TRBD2 is a possible D gene (6 bases). CDR3 length: 12 residues. V lost 4 bases to trimming and J lost 5 bases, with 11 bases between them. Germline assignment: CDR1 SQVTM and CDR2 ANQGSEA. The CDR3 loop is CSVVSRGETQYF. CDR3 DNA sequence: TGCAGCGTTGTCTCCCGGGGGGAGACCCAGTACTTC.

This clonotype was seen at least ten times. The CDR3: CASIGQSTGELFF. The DNA of the CDR3 is TGCGCCAGCATCGGACAGTCCACCGGGGAGCTGTTTTTT. This sequence joins TRBV5-1 and TRBJ2-2, with D possibly matching TRBD1 (6 bases). V lost 6 bases, J lost 4 bases, and 10 bases lay in between. The CDR3 loop spans 13 amino acids. Germline V lookup: CDR1 SGHRS, CDR2 YFSETQ.

The rearrangement joins TRBV28 to TRBJ2-3, with 15 bases that match TRBD2. The CDR3 has 17 residues. Trimming cost V 7 bases and J 6 bases; bases outside gene matches: 11. Germline V CDR1 and CDR2: MDHEN, SYDVKM. The DNA of the CDR3 is TGTGCCAGCAACCGCCCCGGGACTAGCGGGAGGCGGGATACGCAGTATTTT. Its translation is CASNRPGTSGRRDTQYF.

This clonotype was recorded many times. The chain is built from TRBV20-1 and TRBJ2-5, with a weak D call TRBD2 (7 bases). The germline gives CDR1 DFQATT, CDR2 SNEGSKA (reference sequence). Trimming took 1 base from V and 6 from J, leaving 12 bases between them. This CDR3 has 13 residues. For the CDR3, the DNA is TGCAGTGCTAGAGGGGGGGGCCGGAAGACCCAGTACTTC. Translated: CSARGGGRKTQYF.

A remark on this clonotype: Just one base apart from a much larger clone, this may be a read error. J is TRBJ2-6 and V is TRBV29-1; D might be TRBD1 or TRBD2, each matching 5 bases. This CDR3 is built from 14 residues. Germline V gives CDR1 SQVTM, CDR2 ANQGSEA. CDR3 nucleotide sequence: TGCAGCGTCCGCGACAGATCGAGGGCCAACGGCCTGACTTTC. Translation gives CSVRDRSRANGLTF.

This clonotype has only a few counts. This chain connects TRBV19 to TRBJ2-2; D is unclear. Per germline, CDR1 LNHDA and CDR2 SQIVND (reference sequence). The CDR3 is made up of 12 amino acids. The V and J ends lost 3 bases and 7 bases respectively, with 6 bases between them. CDR3 bases: TGTGCCAGTAGTATCAGCAACGGGGAGCTGTTTTTT. Protein product: CASSISNGELFF.

This clonotype was found many times. V gene TRBV20-1 combines with J gene TRBJ2-5, with 7 bases lining up with TRBD1. The CDR3 runs to 14 residues. Germline V gene sequence: CDR1 DFQATT, CDR2 SNEGSKA (reference sequence). V was pared by 2 bases and J by 4 bases, with 7 bases of the junction left unmatched. The CDR3 coding sequence is TGCAGTGCTAGAACCCGGAAGGGGGCAGAGACCCAGTACTTC. It codes for CSARTRKGAETQYF.

This clonotype was recorded many times. CDR3: CSAISGRANDNEQFF. DNA of the CDR3: TGCAGTGCTATTAGCGGGAGGGCCAACGACAATGAGCAGTTCTTC. V and J are TRBV20-1 and TRBJ2-1; TRBD2 aligns across 11 bases. The V gene's germline CDR1 is DFQATT and CDR2 SNEGSKA (reference sequence). The CDR3 is 15 residues long. The ends lost 4 bases at V and 5 bases at J; junction bases unmatched: 7.

This clonotype was recorded many times. The rearrangement uses TRBV5-1 and TRBJ2-5; the D is unclear. V was shortened by 3 bases and J by 2 bases, with 8 bases between the two germline ends. This CDR3 is 13 amino acids long. From germline, CDR1 is SGHRS and CDR2 YFSETQ. CDR3 DNA sequence: TGCGCCAGCAGCTGGGGTGCTCAAGAGACCCAGTACTTC. This encodes CASSWGAQETQYF.

A note on this clonotype: A much larger clone differs by one base, so this may be a read error. The chain carries TRBV7-2 and TRBJ2-7, with D perhaps TRBD2 (6 bases). The V and J ends lost 5 bases and 1 base respectively, with 9 bases between them. The CDR3 is 13 amino acids. CDR1 is SGHTA, CDR2 FQGNSA, per germline. CDR3 sequence: CASSAGGSYEQYF. For the CDR3, the DNA is TGTGCCAGCAGCGCCGGAGGGTCCTACGAGCAGTACTTC.